This TCR beta chain was captured by sequencing in a study of OX40 agonist ivuxolimab in advanced cancers. Study details: Dose-escalation patients had hepatocellular carcinoma, melanoma, renal cell or head and neck cancer. Cohort: 75% to 90% men, mean age around 60, aged roughly 23 to 79. Three partial responders included one hepatocellular carcinoma patient and two cutaneous melanoma patients.

The data were produced by immunoSEQ multiplex PCR, yet TCRdb's version contains in-frame clones alone and is incomplete. The sample yields 45,000 to 50,000 clones, about 85% seen once. Germline lookup yields CDR1 MGHRA and CDR2 YSYEKL. The CDR3 loop spans 16 amino acids. J lost 8 bases, V lost 1 base, and 6 bases had no gene match. The chain recombines TRBV4-1 with TRBJ2-1, with TRBD2 identical over 12 bases. This material consisted of CD4+ or CD8+ T cells sorted from blood, taken in a trial of the OX40 agonist ivuxolimab. The clonotype comes from an adult with an advanced solid tumor such as melanoma, head and neck, liver or kidney cancer. CDR3 nucleotides: TGCGCCAGCAGCCAAGGACTAGCGGGAGCGGTGGATGAGCAGTTCTTC. Translated, it gives CASSQGLAGAVDEQFF.